Following are 28 T cell receptor beta chains from one sample sequenced in a study of T cells in Graves' hyperthyroidism and ophthalmopathy. TCR beta CDR3 regions were amplified from RNA transcripts. TCR CDR3 regions were first amplified by RT-PCR with HTBI primers. TCRdb fed the multiplex PCR reads into MiXCR, producing one record per CDR3 protein. The sample has 350,000 to 450,000 distinct CDR3 sequences, around 13% seen once; the top ten hold around 10%. The sample was blood. The receptors shown here come from a woman aged 55 to 70 with Graves' hyperthyroidism.

There are many counts of this clonotype. V usage is TRBV20-1 and J usage is TRBJ1-2, with TRBD1 matching 8 bases. Germline V gene sequence: CDR1 DFQATT, CDR2 SNEGSKA (reference sequence). This CDR3 is 12 amino acids long. The V and J ends lost 3 bases and 4 bases, in that order; junction bases with no gene match: 1. This CDR3 reads CSASQGAYGYTF. The CDR3 DNA reads as TGCAGTGCTAGCCAGGGGGCCTATGGCTACACCTTC.

This clonotype was counted many times. DNA of the CDR3: TGTGCCAGCACCAGAAGGACAGCGGGGAACACCATATATTTT. As protein: CASTRRTAGNTIYF. The rearrangement links TRBV12-3 or TRBV12-4 to TRBJ1-3; the D gene is possibly TRBD1 (6 bases). There are 14 residues in the CDR3. V lost 7 bases, J lost 7 bases, and 17 bases lay in between.

This clonotype has a handful of counts. V is TRBV11-3 and J is TRBJ2-7; D is possibly TRBD2 (7 bases). CDR3 length equals 14 residues. Trimming removed 5 bases at V and 3 bases at J, with 14 bases between. CDR1 is SGHNT, CDR2 YENEEA, per germline. The CDR3: CASSRGGDLYEQYF. As DNA, the CDR3 is TGTGCCAGCAGCAGGGGGGGGGACCTCTACGAGCAGTACTTC.

This clonotype has only a few counts. An end of the junction differs from the germline gene, which may be a read error. The V call is TRBV2, the J call TRBJ1-1, with 12 bases that match TRBD1. CDR3 length equals 15 residues. In germline, CDR1 is SNHLY, CDR2 FYNNEI. CDR3 sequence (DNA): TGTGTCAGCAGTTTGGGACAGGGGGCAGTCGGTGAGGGAGTCTTT. Translation gives CVSSLGQGAVGEGVF.

CDR3 sequence reads: CASRSQGNEQFF. For the CDR3, the DNA is TGTGCCAGTAGGTCACAGGGCAATGAGCAGTTCTTC. The chain employs TRBV19 and TRBJ2-1; a possible D gene is TRBD1 (6 bases). Germline CDR1 reads LNHDA; CDR2 reads SQIVND (reference sequence). The CDR3 has 12 amino acids. V dropped 6 bases and J dropped 6 bases, with 9 bases sitting between them.

To note about this clonotype: A much larger clone lies a single base off, so this may be a read error. The rearrangement uses TRBV5-6 and TRBJ2-1; D gene uncertain. CDR1 is SGHDT, CDR2 YYEEEE, per germline. The CDR3 contains 15 residues. CDR3 coding DNA: TGTGCCAGCAGCTCTCGTTCCGAAGCCTACAATGGGCAGTTCTTC. Protein product: CASSSRSEAYNGQFF.

This clonotype was counted many times. The chain links TRBV12-3 or TRBV12-4 to TRBJ2-4, with TRBD2 identical over 10 bases. The CDR3 sequence is 22 residues long. V shed 2 bases, J shed 2 bases, and the junction held 21 bases outside the gene matches. The CDR3 sequence: CASSLRSRWIAGGGESKNIQYF. The CDR3 coding sequence is TGTGCCAGCAGTTTACGCAGCAGGTGGATAGCGGGAGGCGGGGAATCCAAAAACATTCAGTACTTC.

This clonotype was seen a single time. The chain uses TRBV24-1 and TRBJ2-1; D not resolved. The V end lost 5 bases, the J end lost 3 bases, and 7 bases lay between the germline ends. Germline V gene data show CDR1 as KGHDR and CDR2 as SFDVKD. The CDR3 runs 13 residues. Here the CDR3 reads CATSGNYYNEQFF. CDR3 nucleotides: TGTGCCACCAGTGGCAACTACTACAATGAGCAGTTCTTC.

This clonotype was seen repeatedly, ten times or more. The chain combines TRBV6-1 with TRBJ2-1; 8 bases are shared with TRBD2. J lost 0 bases, V lost 3 bases, and 4 bases had no gene match. The CDR3 is 16 amino acids. The germline gives CDR1 MNHNS, CDR2 SASEGT. CDR3 residues: CASSEERGSSYNEQFF. CDR3 nucleotide sequence: TGTGCCAGCAGTGAGGAGCGGGGGAGCTCCTACAATGAGCAGTTCTTC.

This clonotype was detected ten times or more. The gene calls are TRBV27 and TRBJ2-3; D remains ambiguous. CDR3 size: 11 residues. V was pared by 1 base and J by 9 bases, with 5 bases between. Germline-derived CDR1 and CDR2 are MNHEY and SMNVEV (reference sequence). CDR3 nucleotides: TGTGCCAGCAGTTTATTCGGGACGCAGTATTTT. This sequence encodes CASSLFGTQYF.

The table lists this clonotype with many counts. The chain is built from TRBV2 and TRBJ1-5, with TRBD1 identical over 8 bases. Germline lookup yields CDR1 SNHLY and CDR2 FYNNEI. CDR3 length: 15 residues. The V segment lost 4 bases and the J segment 2 bases; nucleotides outside the gene matches: 4. CDR3 coding DNA: TGTGCCAGCAGTGCAGGGGGCTACGGCAATCAGCCCCAGCATTTT. Protein: CASSAGGYGNQPQHF.

In this sample, this clonotype turned up a few times. J is TRBJ1-4 and V is TRBV11-2; 9 positions match TRBD1. Losses at the gene ends were 1 base for V and 14 bases for J; bases not matched to a gene: 5. Germline CDR1 is SGHAT and CDR2 is FQNNGV. The CDR3 is 13 residues long. Here the CDR3 reads CASSLAGTGILFF. The CDR3, as DNA: TGTGCCAGCAGCTTAGCCGGGACAGGGATCCTGTTTTTT.

A few counts support this clonotype. A much more abundant neighbour one base away suggests this may be a read error. The V call is TRBV2, the J call TRBJ1-2; D ambiguous. Germline lookup yields CDR1 SNHLY and CDR2 FYNNEI. Trimming removed 8 bases at V and 7 bases at J, with 8 bases between. The CDR3 has 10 amino acids. The CDR3 bases are TGTGCCAGCGTGGGCTGTGGCTACACCTTC. Translating it yields CASVGCGYTF.

This clonotype has a count of ten or more. The rearrangement joins TRBV20-1 to TRBJ2-3, with 10 bases lining up with TRBD1. V was pared by 6 bases and J by 3 bases, with 6 bases of the junction left unmatched. This CDR3 has 14 amino acids. Germline V gene data show CDR1 as DFQATT and CDR2 as SNEGSKA (reference sequence). CDR3 sequence reads: CSATGTGATDTQYF. CDR3 DNA sequence: TGCAGTGCAACCGGGACAGGGGCAACAGATACGCAGTATTTT.

This clonotype appeared many times. V is TRBV6-6 and J is TRBJ1-4; D is unresolved. The CDR3 has 18 residues. Germline V lookup: CDR1 MNHNY, CDR2 SVGAGI (reference sequence). The V end lost 0 bases, the J end lost 0 bases, and 14 bases lay between the germline ends. CDR3 bases: TGTGCCAGCAGTTACTCGATGCGGGGTCTCTCAACTAATGAAAAACTGTTTTTT. Amino acids: CASSYSMRGLSTNEKLFF.

In this sample, this clonotype turned up many times. The V call is TRBV5-4, the J call TRBJ2-3; D perhaps matches TRBD2 (6 bases). This CDR3 has 17 residues. Germline V lookup: CDR1 SGHNT, CDR2 YYREEE (reference sequence). Between the trimmed V and J ends, which lost 0 bases and 0 bases, there was a span of 14 bases. CDR3: CASSLARGGASTDTQYF. The CDR3 coding sequence is TGTGCCAGCAGCTTGGCCCGCGGCGGGGCCAGCACAGATACGCAGTATTTT.

Note on this clonotype: A much larger clone differs by one base, so this may be a read error. This rearrangement joins TRBV27 to TRBJ2-1; 8 bases line up with TRBD1. V lost 11 bases, J lost 7 bases, and 16 bases stayed unmatched. CDR1 and CDR2 (germline): MNHEY, SMNVEV (reference sequence). The CDR3 is made up of 15 amino acids. CDR3 DNA sequence: TGTGCCGCCGGCGGGCAGGGGGCGCATGTGAATGAGCAGTTCTTC. The encoded protein is CAAGGQGAHVNEQFF.

The sample holds many counts of this clonotype. This CDR3 reads CATSDYPGAYTDTQYF. As DNA, the CDR3 is TGTGCCACCAGTGATTACCCAGGAGCTTACACAGATACGCAGTATTTT. The gene calls are TRBV24-1 and TRBJ2-3; D gene uncertain. Germline CDR1 reads KGHDR; CDR2 reads SFDVKD. There are 16 residues in the CDR3. V shed 2 bases and J shed 2 bases, with 13 bases lying between them.

The table lists this clonotype with many counts. The genes are TRBV5-1 and TRBJ2-3, with D possibly being TRBD1 (6 bases). Looked up from germline, CDR1 is SGHRS and CDR2 is YFSETQ. The CDR3 has 13 amino acids. Trimming took off 5 bases at V and 4 bases at J, with 11 bases between the two ends. CDR3 bases: TGCGCCAGCAGGGGACACGATGCAGATACGCAGTATTTT. This gives the protein CASRGHDADTQYF.

This clonotype was counted ten times or more. This chain joins TRBV11-3 and TRBJ2-7; tentatively, D is TRBD2 (6 bases). Germline CDR1 is SGHNT and CDR2 is YENEEA. This CDR3 spans 14 amino acids. V was shortened by 1 base and J by 3 bases, with 10 bases between the two germline ends. The CDR3 nucleotides read TGTGCCAGCAGCTTAGTGTCGGGGGTCTACGAGCAGTACTTC. The encoded protein is CASSLVSGVYEQYF.

The chain recombines TRBV24-1 with TRBJ1-4, with 7 bases fitting TRBD1. J lost 5 bases, V lost 3 bases, and 5 bases had no gene match. This CDR3 is 15 amino acids long. Germline V gene lookup returns CDR1 KGHDR and CDR2 SFDVKD. This chain's CDR3 is CATSDPRQGNEKLFF. CDR3 nucleotides: TGTGCCACCAGTGATCCTCGACAGGGAAATGAAAAACTGTTTTTT.

This clonotype was recorded many times. The V and J genes are TRBV6-1 and TRBJ2-1; 12 nucleotides agree with TRBD2. Per germline, CDR1 MNHNS and CDR2 SASEGT. Trimming took 6 bases from V and 4 from J; bases not matched to a gene: 4. The CDR3 contains 15 residues. CDR3 in amino acids: CASRSLAGGYNEQFF. The CDR3, as DNA: TGTGCCAGCAGATCGCTAGCGGGAGGGTACAATGAGCAGTTCTTC.

This clonotype was counted ten times or more. The genes are TRBV29-1 and TRBJ1-1; TRBD1 agrees at 8 bases. Germline-derived CDR1 and CDR2 are SQVTM and ANQGSEA. V was pared by 3 bases and J by 1 base, with 16 bases of the junction left unmatched. The CDR3 runs 18 residues. DNA of the CDR3: TGCAGCGTTGAGAGGTTCTGGGCAGGGGGCGCCCAGAACACTGAAGCTTTCTTT. Translated, it gives CSVERFWAGGAQNTEAFF. Looking up the rest from reference TRBV29-1 and TRBJ1-1 gives the full variable domain: SAVISQKPSRDICQRGTSLTIQCQVDSQVTMMFWYRQQPGQSLTLIATANQGSEATYESGFVIDKFPISRPNLTFSTLTVSNMSPEDSSIYLCSVERFWAGGAQNTEAFFGQGTRLTVV.

This clonotype was counted at least ten times. The chain is built from TRBV5-1 and TRBJ2-3; D unclear. The CDR3 totals 13 residues. CDR1 SGHRS and CDR2 YFSETQ come from the germline V gene. The ends were cut back, 2 bases at V and 2 bases at J, with 6 bases in the middle. CDR3 nucleotides: TGCGCCAGCAGCTTCTATATCACAGATACGCAGTATTTT. This codes for CASSFYITDTQYF.

In its sample, this clonotype was seen many times. This rearrangement joins TRBV20-1 to TRBJ1-1, with 8 bases that match TRBD1. Germline V gene data show CDR1 as DFQATT and CDR2 as SNEGSKA (reference sequence). J was trimmed by 3 bases and V by 5 bases; bases with no gene match: 5. The CDR3 extends over 13 amino acids. The CDR3 sequence: CSAYDRGDTEAFF. The CDR3 nucleotides read TGCAGTGCTTACGACAGGGGCGACACTGAAGCTTTCTTT.

This clonotype was detected ten times or more. The chain couples TRBV6-1 to TRBJ1-6; no clear D. The CDR3 covers 11 residues. Trimming stripped 7 bases from V and 7 bases from J, with 5 bases between. Per germline, CDR1 MNHNS and CDR2 SASEGT. The CDR3 loop is CASKDNSPLHF. CDR3 nucleotide sequence: TGTGCCAGCAAGGACAATTCACCCCTCCACTTT.

The gene calls are TRBV6-1 and TRBJ1-4, with 9 positions matching TRBD1. Trimming cost V 6 bases and J 8 bases; bases outside gene matches: 16. The germline V gene encodes CDR1 MNHNS and CDR2 SASEGT. The CDR3 sequence is 17 residues long. As DNA, the CDR3 is TGTGCCAGCAGGCGACGGGACAGGGTGCCGGGTCGGGAAAAACTGTTTTTT. Its protein is CASRRRDRVPGREKLFF.

This clonotype was seen ten or more times. The chain recombines TRBV18 with TRBJ2-1; D might be TRBD2 (5 bases). Germline CDR1 reads KGHSH; CDR2 reads LQKENI. Trimming left V 4 bases short and J 3 bases short, with 10 bases between. The length of the CDR3 is 14 residues. The CDR3 DNA reads TGTGCCAGCTCACACCTCGAGGGCTACAATGAGCAGTTCTTC. Its translation: CASSHLEGYNEQFF.